This TCR beta chain was sequenced during a study of T-cell memory formation after mild COVID-19. As for the study in general: Largely, the TCR clusters proved donor specific. Findings of the study overall: Shrinking CD4+ clones resided mostly in CM and EM, and CD8+ ones in EMRA. There was a balanced CD4/CD8 profile in clones contracting day 15 to 85, and later expanders leaned CD4+. The pre-infection memory compartment contained some responding clones, suggesting cross-reactive memory joined.

TCRdb recomputed calls from the 5' RACE reads with MiXCR, one row per CDR3 protein. The table has fewer than 200,000 distinct CDR3 sequences, 20% to 25% seen once; the top ten hold about 23%. In its sample, this clonotype was seen a few times. As yet, its antigen is unknown. The TCR was taken from an adult woman who had mild COVID-19 (a few samples of this study predate the infection). Cell type and time point are not known. The specimen sequenced was PBMCs or a T cell subset sorted from them (not recorded which).

The CDR3 DNA is TGTGCCAGTAGTATCACTAGCGGCTACAATGAGCAGTTCTTC. This codes for CASSITSGYNEQFF. The rearrangement links TRBV19 to TRBJ2-1; 8 bases line up with TRBD2. Germline V gives CDR1 LNHDA, CDR2 SQIVND (reference sequence). J lost 3 bases, V lost 3 bases, and 1 base had no gene match. There are 14 residues in the CDR3.